This record covers a single T cell receptor beta chain. Antigen specificity is unknown. The data were obtained in a study of graft-versus-host responses after intestinal transplantation. Only in-frame clones appear in the TCRdb table, and some are missing; sequencing was by immunoSEQ multiplex PCR. The repertoire includes around 40,000 clones, approximately 95% of them detected once, and less than 0.65% sits in the top ten. Germline V gene sequence: CDR1 LNHNV, CDR2 YYDKDF (reference sequence). The length of the CDR3 is 17 residues. V lost 0 bases and J lost 6, with 20 bases in between. Study results and caveats: Early HvG declines after transplant were associated with peak circulating GvH clone levels. Investigators detected GvH clones in recipient marrow, with some emerging earlier in ileum or blood.

The chain is built from TRBV15 and TRBJ2-5, with D possibly matching TRBD2 (6 bases). The specimen was unstimulated CD8+ T cells sorted from spleen or lymph node cells, collected before transplant. The sequence came from a human donor who was the organ donor for an intestinal transplant. The CDR3 spells CATSREFWDLALQTQYF. Written as DNA, the CDR3 is TGTGCCACCAGCAGAGAATTTTGGGATCTAGCGTTACAGACCCAGTACTTC.